The entry that follows covers one T cell receptor (beta chain) sequence. Sample time point: cycle 4 day 1 (C4D1), after around six weeks of nivolumab. No patient escaped relapse after autologous stem cell transplantation, and brentuximab vedotin exposure varied. Using immunoSEQ multiplex PCR, the repertoire was profiled, and TCRdb retains in-frame clones only, with some absent. The data contain about 64,000 clones, about 90% of them singletons. This entry is derived from a study of PD-1 blockade in classical Hodgkin lymphoma. The CDR3 has 16 amino acids. Trimming took 5 bases from V and 1 from J, leaving 17 bases between them. Per germline, CDR1 SEHNR and CDR2 FQNEAQ (reference sequence).

This chain joins TRBV7-9 and TRBJ1-1; no clear D gene. Sample: peripheral blood mononuclear cells (PBMCs), taken before the fourth cycle of nivolumab. This receptor was identified in a human donor with classical Hodgkin lymphoma. This CDR3 is CASSRDGRRENTEAFF. CDR3 nucleotides: TGTGCCAGCAGCCGAGACGGACGGCGAGAGAACACTGAAGCTTTCTTT.